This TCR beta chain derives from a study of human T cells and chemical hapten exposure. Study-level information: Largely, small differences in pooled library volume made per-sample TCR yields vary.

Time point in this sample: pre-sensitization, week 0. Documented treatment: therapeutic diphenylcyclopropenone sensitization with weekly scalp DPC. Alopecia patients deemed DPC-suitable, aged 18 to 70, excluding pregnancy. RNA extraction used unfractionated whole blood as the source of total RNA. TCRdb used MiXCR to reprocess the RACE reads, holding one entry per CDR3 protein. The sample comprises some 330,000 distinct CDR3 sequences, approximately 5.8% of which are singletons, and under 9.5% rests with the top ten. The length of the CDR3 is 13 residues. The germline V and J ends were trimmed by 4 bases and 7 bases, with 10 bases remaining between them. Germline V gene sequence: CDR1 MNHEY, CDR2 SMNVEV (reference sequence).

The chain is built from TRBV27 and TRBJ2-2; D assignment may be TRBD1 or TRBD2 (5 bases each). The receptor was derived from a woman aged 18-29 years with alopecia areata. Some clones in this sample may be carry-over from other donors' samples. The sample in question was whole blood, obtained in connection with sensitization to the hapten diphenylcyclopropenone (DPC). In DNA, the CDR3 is TGTGCCAGCAGTTGGGGGTACAACGGGGAGCTGTTTTTT. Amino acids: CASSWGYNGELFF.